This T cell receptor (beta chain) appears in the sequencing data of a study of T cells in Graves' hyperthyroidism and ophthalmopathy. TCR beta CDR3 sequences were amplified from RNA transcripts. First-round RT-PCR of the TCR CDR3 relied on the HTBI primer set. TCRdb re-called the multiplex PCR reads through MiXCR, storing one row per CDR3 protein. Of about 270,000 distinct CDR3 sequences in the sample, roughly 15% were seen once. This clonotype was observed a handful of times. Germline CDR1 reads MGHRA; CDR2 reads YSYEKL. CDR3 length equals 14 residues. V lost 3 bases and J lost 7, with 13 bases in between.

The TCR comes from a woman aged 45-65 years with Graves' hyperthyroidism that later progressed to Graves' ophthalmopathy. The specimen was blood. The chain carries TRBV4-1 and TRBJ2-1; D call uncertain. Here the CDR3 reads CASSQNIPPNEQFF. As DNA, the CDR3 is TGCGCCAGCAGCCAGAACATTCCCCCTAATGAGCAGTTCTTC.